The entry below gives a single T cell receptor beta chain sequence along with its context. The antigen remains unidentified. Germline V CDR1 and CDR2: GTSNPN, SVGIG (reference sequence). V shed 5 bases and J 0 bases; nucleotides not matched to a gene: 13. The CDR3 is 16 residues long. This entry comes from a study of Ad26.COV2.S vaccination and SARS-CoV-2 variants. Regarding the study as a whole: People who got the vaccine had more spike-specific TCR breadth than people who got placebo.

The method was immunoSEQ multiplex PCR; TCRdb's version includes in-frame clones alone and lacks a portion of them. The profile shows around 450,000 clones, roughly nine tenths of them singletons. This sample's treatment: approximately 18 received Ad26.COV2.S at low or high dose, single or two shots; 5 received placebo; per-sample allocation not given. After the first vaccine or placebo injection, samples were drawn on day 63. The clonotype was recovered from a person aged 18-65 years who received the Ad26.COV2.S COVID-19 vaccine or a placebo. The sequenced sample was peripheral blood, obtained in a trial of Ad26.COV2.S vaccine versus placebo. The genes are TRBV30 and TRBJ2-7; 7 nucleotides line up with TRBD1. The CDR3 loop is CAWSTKTGSSSYEQYF. In DNA form, the CDR3 reads TGTGCCTGGTCGACCAAGACAGGGTCGAGCTCCTACGAGCAGTACTTC.